These T cell receptor beta chains were read from a single sample in a study of CD8+CD57+ T cells in acquired aplastic anemia. TCRdb fed the reads into MiXCR, producing one record per CDR3 protein. The table records about 180,000 distinct CDR3 sequences, about half of them present only once. Sequenced input: sorted CD4+, CD8+, or CD8+CD57+ T cells (not recorded which) from PBMCs. Source of these receptors: a human donor in good health. The conserved cysteine and the conserved F or W are not part of the CDR3 here. Each record gives: J gene, V gene, CDR3 protein.

TRBJ1-5 TRBV7-2 ASSPSKHQPQH
TRBJ1-3 TRBV20-1 SARDPVGNTIY
TRBJ2-1 TRBV19 ASRTEQGGYNEQF
TRBJ2-5 TRBV7-9 ASSLQDWETQY
TRBJ2-3 TRBV12-3/TRBV12-4 ASSSRDQFTDTQY
TRBJ1-1 TRBV19 ASSSQGGWTEAF
TRBJ2-1 TRBV6-5 ARFVWRVRESIHEQF
TRBJ2-5 TRBV2 ASSETPGLGETQY
TRBJ2-6 TRBV11-1 ASSSGTPGANVLT
TRBJ2-3 TRBV27 ASSGTVVPYTQY
TRBJ2-7 TRBV7-3 ASSLTFSGNSYEQY
TRBJ1-2 TRBV20-1 SARENRAPNYGYT
TRBJ1-2 TRBV6-5 ASSYSIGTGGYT
TRBJ2-7 TRBV10-3 AISESAPGQGDYEQY
TRBJ1-4 TRBV5-1 ASSLSSDGGEKLF
TRBJ1-2 TRBV20-1 SARPFDRGPNYGYT
TRBJ2-1 TRBV24-1 ATSDRGTGKNEQF
TRBJ2-5 TRBV12-3/TRBV12-4 ASSLRGRRGETQY
TRBJ2-5 TRBV29-1 SAAVGSQETQY
TRBJ2-3 TRBV7-9 ASLGLASTDTQY
TRBJ2-7 TRBV20-1 SARASGLSYEQY
TRBJ2-7 TRBV5-1 ASSFSRVEEQY
TRBJ1-2 TRBV6-5 ASSYSTNPNYGYT
TRBJ1-4 TRBV15 ATSRGGSQKLF
TRBJ1-5 TRBV19 ASSITGTDQPQH
TRBJ2-1 TRBV24-1 ATSSGTSGYNEQF
TRBJ1-6 TRBV7-6 ASSRVTANNSPLH
TRBJ2-3 TRBV2 ASTHGTSGKTDTQY
TRBJ1-2 TRBV9 ASSAQVVNYGYT
TRBJ2-3 TRBV30 AWSVGGGSTDTQY
TRBJ2-1 TRBV20-1 SATQGLNEQF
TRBJ1-2 TRBV28 ASSRSTGEGYGYT
TRBJ1-2 TRBV5-4 ASRSGVGYT